The source of this T cell receptor (beta chain) is a study of blood T cell repertoires in COVID-19. Study-level background: Spain, Italy and the United States supplied samples that represented acute and convalescent COVID-19. Sources were T cells, B-cell-depleted T cells, or PBMCs; the material itself was cDNA or gDNA.

This CDR3 is 15 amino acids long. Germline V gene data show CDR1 as MDHEN and CDR2 as SYDVKM. Trimming removed 5 bases at V and 4 bases at J, with 16 bases between. In the study's own analysis: Amplification of reference gene primers provided the estimated nucleated cell counts. Measured with immunoSEQ multiplex PCR; TCRdb has only the in-frame clones, and not every one. V, J and clone size derive from that table, while D and trimming were established from the DNA sequence. The table records 250,000 to 350,000 clones, about 87% of them present only once. The clonotype comes from a woman in her thirties who had recovered from COVID-19. The sequenced sample was peripheral blood. The chain combines TRBV28 with TRBJ2-3, with TRBD2 as a possible D gene (5 bases). CDR3 loop: CASSPLSGGADTQYF. CDR3 in DNA: TGTGCCAGCAGTCCCTTATCCGGAGGCGCAGATACGCAGTATTTT.